These 32 T cell receptor beta chains came from one sample sequenced in a study of blood T cell repertoires in COVID-19. Produced via immunoSEQ multiplex PCR; TCRdb's table is partial and in-frame only. The sample has 85,000 to 100,000 clones; around nine tenths are singletons. The sample taken for sequencing was peripheral blood. These receptors were obtained from a man aged 55-75 years with acute or convalescent COVID-19.

The rearrangement links TRBV6-6 to TRBJ2-5; 13 bases map to TRBD2. Germline V gene sequence: CDR1 MNHNY, CDR2 SVGAGI (reference sequence). The CDR3 length is 16 residues. Losses at the gene ends were 6 bases for V and 5 bases for J; bases not matched to a gene: 9. The CDR3 protein is CASSRTSGGQGETQYF. CDR3 sequence (DNA): TGTGCCAGCAGCAGGACTAGCGGGGGTCAGGGGGAGACCCAGTACTTC.

This clone has only one observation. The chain uses TRBV4-1 and TRBJ2-1; D might be TRBD2 (5 bases). Per germline, CDR1 MGHRA and CDR2 YSYEKL. This CDR3 spans 16 amino acids. Deletions cut 7 bases from V and 4 bases from J, with 20 bases between. The CDR3 reads CASNRGWADLYNEQFF. CDR3 coding DNA: TGCGCCAGCAACCGGGGATGGGCTGATTTGTACAATGAGCAGTTCTTC.

This rearrangement joins TRBV3-1 (or the pseudogene TRBV3-2) to TRBJ1-1; TRBD1 agrees at 9 bases. CDR1 and CDR2 from the germline V gene are LGHDT and YNNKEL (reference sequence). The CDR3 runs to 16 residues. V was pared by 4 bases and J by 4 bases, with 10 bases of the junction left unmatched. The CDR3 DNA follows: TGTGCCAGCAGCCTTAGTCCCGGGACAGGGATCACTGAAGCTTTCTTT. Protein: CASSLSPGTGITEAFF.

The CDR3 is CASSLEPGQGNTEAFF. Here the CDR3 DNA reads TGTGCCAGCAGCTTAGAACCGGGACAGGGGAACACTGAAGCTTTCTTT. J is TRBJ1-1 and V is TRBV7-9; the match to TRBD1 covers 9 bases. Germline V gene sequence: CDR1 SEHNR, CDR2 FQNEAQ (reference sequence). V shed 1 base, J shed 1 base, and the junction held 4 bases outside the gene matches. This CDR3 is 16 amino acids long.

The chain combines TRBV5-1 with TRBJ1-4; D might be TRBD1 (6 bases). From germline, CDR1 is SGHRS and CDR2 YFSETQ. This CDR3 has 15 residues. Trimming pared 0 bases from V and 5 bases from J, leaving 11 bases between. CDR3 sequence: CASSLEGRGNEKLFF. CDR3 bases: TGCGCCAGCAGCTTGGAAGGAAGGGGGAATGAAAAACTGTTTTTT.

V gene TRBV6-5 combines with J gene TRBJ1-3; D possibly corresponds to TRBD1 (6 bases). Germline lookup yields CDR1 MNHEY and CDR2 SVGAGI. V was trimmed by 5 bases and J by 0 bases, leaving 11 bases between them. This CDR3 is built from 15 residues. The chain's CDR3 is CASSRTGPSGNTIYF. The CDR3 nucleotides are TGTGCCAGCAGTAGAACAGGGCCCTCTGGAAACACCATATATTTT.

The CDR3 region is CAIGEGSNTEAFF. CDR3 sequence (DNA): TGTGCAATTGGAGAGGGCTCGAACACTGAAGCTTTCTTT. V gene TRBV2 combines with J gene TRBJ1-1; D uncertain. In germline, CDR1 is SNHLY, CDR2 FYNNEI. The CDR3 has 13 residues.

The chain has TRBV3-1 (or the pseudogene TRBV3-2) and TRBJ1-5, with D uncertain. Per germline, CDR1 LGHDT and CDR2 YNNKEL (reference sequence). With 1 base removed from V and 4 bases from J, the gap between germline ends came to 11 bases. The CDR3 runs to 15 residues. CDR3 bases: TGTGCCAGCAGCCAAGGCGGAGGGCAAAATCAGCCCCAGCATTTT. This sequence encodes CASSQGGGQNQPQHF.

CDR3 in amino acids: CASSRSGVSGNTIYF. CDR3 coding DNA: TGTGCCAGCAGTCGTTCAGGGGTTTCTGGAAACACCATATATTTT. The chain links TRBV7-9 to TRBJ1-3; possible D gene TRBD1, 6 bases. This CDR3 is built from 15 residues. CDR1 and CDR2 (germline): SEHNR, FQNEAQ (reference sequence). The V end was cut by 6 bases, the J end by 1 base, with 13 bases between.

The V gene is TRBV6-5, the J gene TRBJ1-2; 7 positions match TRBD1. Germline lookup yields CDR1 MNHEY and CDR2 SVGAGI. This CDR3 is 13 amino acids long. Germline trimming cut 8 bases from V and 2 bases from J; bases unmatched to any gene: 5. CDR3 in amino acids: CASGRGLNYGYTF. CDR3 bases: TGTGCCAGCGGCAGGGGGTTGAACTATGGCTACACCTTC.

J is TRBJ2-1 and V is TRBV5-6; D unclear. Trimming shortened V by 2 bases and J by 12 bases, and 12 bases separated the two germline ends. CDR1 and CDR2 from the germline V gene are SGHDT and YYEEEE. The CDR3 sequence is 12 residues long. CDR3 loop: CASSLVTAAQFF. CDR3 in DNA: TGTGCCAGCAGCTTAGTTACAGCTGCGCAGTTCTTC. The variable domain in full, completed from reference TRBV5-6 and TRBJ2-1, reads DAGVTQSPTHLIKTRGQQVTLRCSPKSGHDTVSWYQQALGQGPQFIFQYYEEEERQRGNFPDRFSGHQFPNYSSELNVNALLLGDSALYLCASSLVTAAQFFGPGTRLTVL.

V and J are TRBV19 and TRBJ1-3; D is unclear. The CDR3 has 15 amino acids. In germline, CDR1 is LNHDA, CDR2 SQIVND (reference sequence). V gave up 6 bases and J gave up 4 bases, with 16 bases separating them. The CDR3 sequence: CASSPDRPTGNTIYF. In DNA form, the CDR3 reads TGTGCCAGTAGCCCCGACCGACCGACAGGAAACACCATATATTTT.

The chain carries TRBV5-4 and TRBJ2-1; unclear D gene. V was cut by 4 bases and J by 6 bases, with 14 bases left in between. The CDR3 is 14 residues long. Germline V CDR1 and CDR2: SGHNT, YYREEE (reference sequence). CDR3 protein: CASSPFGVTNEQFF. The CDR3 DNA is TGTGCCAGCAGCCCCTTTGGAGTTACCAATGAGCAGTTCTTC.

The chain employs TRBV6-5 and TRBJ1-1; D possibly corresponds to TRBD1 (6 bases). CDR3 size: 14 residues. Trimming stripped 7 bases from V and 3 bases from J, with 15 bases between. Germline V gene sequence: CDR1 MNHEY, CDR2 SVGAGI. CDR3: CASKNRVAYTEAFF. CDR3 nucleotide sequence: TGTGCCAGCAAAAACAGGGTAGCGTACACTGAAGCTTTCTTT.

The rearrangement uses TRBV3-1 (or the pseudogene TRBV3-2) and TRBJ1-2; a weak D match, TRBD1 (6 bases). CDR1 and CDR2 from the germline V gene are LGHDT and YNNKEL (reference sequence). V was clipped by 4 bases and J by 0 bases, with 9 bases between them. This CDR3 comprises 14 residues. The CDR3 sequence: CASSRDTSNYGYTF. The CDR3 DNA follows: TGTGCCAGCAGCCGGGACACTTCTAACTATGGCTACACCTTC.

This clone turned up a few times. The chain combines TRBV7-2 with TRBJ1-1, with D unclear. The CDR3 length is 14 residues. V lost 3 bases and J lost 5, with 13 bases in between. Germline assignment: CDR1 SGHTA and CDR2 FQGNSA. The CDR3 region has the DNA TGTGCCAGCAGCTTTGTCCAAGGAGGAACTGAAGCTTTCTTT. Translating gives CASSFVQGGTEAFF.

The rearrangement uses TRBV11-1 and TRBJ1-1; D is unclear. Looked up from germline, CDR1 is SGHAT and CDR2 is FQDESV (reference sequence). V was shortened by 3 bases and J by 1 base, with 6 bases between the two germline ends. The CDR3 is made up of 13 amino acids. DNA of the CDR3: TGTGCCAGCAGCTTCAGTACGAACACTGAAGCTTTCTTT. Translated, it gives CASSFSTNTEAFF.

The V gene is TRBV13, the J gene TRBJ1-1; TRBD1 is a possible D gene (6 bases). The CDR3 is 16 residues long. The V end lost 3 bases, the J end lost 2 bases, and 16 bases lay between the germline ends. CDR1 and CDR2 (germline): PRHDT, FYEKMQ (reference sequence). CDR3 nucleotide sequence: TGTGCCAGCAGCTTCAACAGGGCCCTAACCAACACTGAAGCTTTCTTT. Residues: CASSFNRALTNTEAFF.

V gene TRBV6-5 combines with J gene TRBJ1-2, with 10 bases matching TRBD1. The CDR3 is made up of 15 amino acids. CDR1 MNHEY and CDR2 SVGAGI come from the germline V gene. J lost 7 bases, V lost 2 bases, and 7 bases had no gene match. CDR3 bases: TGTGCCAGCAGTTACGGGAGACAGGGGGCCCCTGGCTACACCTTC. Residues: CASSYGRQGAPGYTF.

This sequence joins TRBV11-2 and TRBJ1-1, with 7 bases identical to TRBD1. CDR3 size: 14 residues. Germline trimming cut 0 bases from V and 8 bases from J; bases unmatched to any gene: 6. Germline values: CDR1 SGHAT, CDR2 FQNNGV. The CDR3 sequence: CASSLDPGTVEAFF. The CDR3 DNA reads as TGTGCCAGCAGCTTAGATCCAGGGACAGTGGAAGCTTTCTTT.

The rearrangement links TRBV19 to TRBJ1-3; the match to TRBD1 covers 8 bases. The CDR3 runs to 14 residues. V was clipped by 5 bases and J by 3 bases; unmatched bases: 3. Germline-derived CDR1 and CDR2 are LNHDA and SQIVND (reference sequence). The CDR3 region has the DNA TGTGCCAGTAGTGCCGACAGGGGTGGAAACACCATATATTTT. Amino acid sequence: CASSADRGGNTIYF.

The chain recombines TRBV27 with TRBJ2-1; 8 bases match TRBD2. With 6 bases clipped from V and 5 bases from J, the junction kept 9 bases outside the gene matches. The CDR3 runs 15 residues. In germline, CDR1 is MNHEY, CDR2 SMNVEV (reference sequence). CDR3 region: CASRSWAGGHNEQFF. CDR3 coding DNA: TGTGCCAGCAGATCATGGGCGGGGGGCCACAATGAGCAGTTCTTC.

The rearrangement links TRBV12-3 or TRBV12-4 to TRBJ1-2; the D gene is possibly TRBD1 (5 bases). V was trimmed by 5 bases and J by 6 bases, leaving 10 bases between them. The CDR3 covers 12 residues. The CDR3 region has the DNA TGTGCCAGCAGTCCGACAGTGAATGGCTACACCTTC. It is translated as CASSPTVNGYTF.

V gene TRBV3-1 (or the pseudogene TRBV3-2) combines with J gene TRBJ1-1; 7 nucleotides agree with TRBD1. The length of the CDR3 is 15 residues. From germline, CDR1 is LGHDT and CDR2 YNNKEL (reference sequence). V was clipped by 4 bases and J by 1 base; unmatched bases: 6. Written as DNA, the CDR3 is TGTGCCAGCAGCCTACCCGGACAGGCGAACACTGAAGCTTTCTTT. Protein product: CASSLPGQANTEAFF.

The rearrangement joins TRBV19 to TRBJ1-1; no reliable D call. Trimming took 6 bases from V and 5 from J, leaving 13 bases between them. The V gene's germline CDR1 is LNHDA and CDR2 SQIVND (reference sequence). The CDR3 is made up of 13 amino acids. The CDR3 reads CASSLLRGTEAFF. The CDR3, as DNA: TGTGCCAGTAGCCTCCTTCGGGGTACTGAAGCTTTCTTT.

V and J are TRBV6-5 and TRBJ1-2; D is ambiguous. Germline loops: CDR1 MNHEY, CDR2 SVGAGI. Trimming took off 11 bases at V and 7 bases at J, with 11 bases between the two ends. The CDR3 runs 10 residues. CDR3 sequence reads: CASYRGGYTF. CDR3 nucleotide sequence: TGTGCCTCCTACCGAGGTGGCTACACCTTC.

V usage is TRBV6-6 and J usage is TRBJ2-1, with a weak D call TRBD2 (6 bases). Germline V gene sequence: CDR1 MNHNY, CDR2 SVGAGI (reference sequence). Trimming left V 6 bases short and J 0 bases short, with 9 bases between. This CDR3 spans 14 amino acids. The CDR3 is CASRSDYSYNEQFF. CDR3 DNA sequence: TGTGCCAGCAGGTCGGACTACTCCTACAATGAGCAGTTCTTC.

In regard to this clone: Other DNA sequences from this sample encode an identical CDR3 as well. V is TRBV5-1 and J is TRBJ1-2, with D perhaps matching TRBD1 (5 bases). Trimming took off 4 bases at V and 8 bases at J, with 18 bases between the two ends. This CDR3 is 14 amino acids long. Germline CDR1 reads SGHRS; CDR2 reads YFSETQ. The CDR3 spells CASSPGGSGRGYTF. CDR3 DNA sequence: TGCGCCAGCAGCCCGGGGGGATCTGGTCGGGGCTACACCTTC.

V and J are TRBV6-2 or TRBV6-3 and TRBJ1-1; D is perhaps TRBD1 (5 bases). V gave up 2 bases and J gave up 1 base, with 8 bases separating them. Germline V lookup: CDR1 MNHEY, CDR2 SVGEGT. The CDR3 totals 14 residues. The CDR3 bases are TGTGCCAGCAGTTACCAGGGCCCGAACACTGAAGCTTTCTTT. This gives the protein CASSYQGPNTEAFF.

The chain links TRBV3-1 (or the pseudogene TRBV3-2) to TRBJ1-2; TRBD1 matches 8 bases. Germline loops: CDR1 LGHDT, CDR2 YNNKEL (reference sequence). This CDR3 spans 14 amino acids. The junction had 8 bases not matched to a gene; V was cut back by 5 bases and J by 6 bases. The CDR3 coding sequence is TGTGCCAGCAGCACAGAACAGGGGGTTCATGGCTACACCTTC. It is translated as CASSTEQGVHGYTF.

The chain is built from TRBV11-2 and TRBJ2-3, with D possibly matching TRBD1 (5 bases). Germline assignment: CDR1 SGHAT and CDR2 FQNNGV. The V end was cut by 5 bases, the J end by 6 bases, with 9 bases between. This CDR3 comprises 12 residues. The CDR3 coding sequence is TGTGCCAGCAGCCCAGGGTTCGATACGCAGTATTTT. Amino acid sequence: CASSPGFDTQYF.

J is TRBJ1-3 and V is TRBV4-2; a weak D match, TRBD1 (6 bases). This CDR3 has 17 residues. V lost 1 base and J 4 bases, leaving 17 bases between the germline ends. Germline CDR1 and CDR2: LGHNA and YNFKEQ. The CDR3 is CASSQGAGAVDGNTIYF. The CDR3 DNA reads TGTGCCAGCAGCCAAGGTGCAGGGGCGGTTGACGGAAACACCATATATTTT.